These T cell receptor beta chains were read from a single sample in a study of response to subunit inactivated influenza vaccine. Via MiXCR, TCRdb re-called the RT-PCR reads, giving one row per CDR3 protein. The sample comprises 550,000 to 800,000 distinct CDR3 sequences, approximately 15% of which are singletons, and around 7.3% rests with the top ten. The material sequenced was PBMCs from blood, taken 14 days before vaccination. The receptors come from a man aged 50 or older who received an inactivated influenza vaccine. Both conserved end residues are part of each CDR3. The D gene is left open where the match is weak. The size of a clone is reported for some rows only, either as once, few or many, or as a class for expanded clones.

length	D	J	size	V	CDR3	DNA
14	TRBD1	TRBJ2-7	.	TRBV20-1	CSARDPGGPYEQYF	TGCAGTGCTAGAGATCCAGGGGGCCCCTACGAGCAGTACTTC
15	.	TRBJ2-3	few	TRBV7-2	CASSPGQLITDTQYF	TGTGCCAGCAGCCCTGGACAACTGATCACAGATACGCAGTATTTT
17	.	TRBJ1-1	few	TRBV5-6	CASSPIHGQRPNTEAFF	TGTGCCAGCAGCCCGATCCATGGACAGAGACCGAACACTGAAGCTTTCTTT
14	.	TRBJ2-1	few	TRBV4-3	CASSQEGAGVEQFF	TGCGCCAGCAGCCAGGAAGGGGCTGGCGTTGAGCAGTTCTTC
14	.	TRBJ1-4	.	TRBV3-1	CASSSYSTNEKLFF	TGTGCCAGCAGCTCTTACTCAACTAATGAAAAACTGTTTTTT
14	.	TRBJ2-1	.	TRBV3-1	CASSQDILGGRQFF	TGTGCCAGCAGCCAAGACATCCTGGGGGGGCGGCAGTTCTTC
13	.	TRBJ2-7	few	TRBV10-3	CAIRIQGGYEQYF	TGTGCCATCAGGATACAGGGAGGGTACGAGCAGTACTTC
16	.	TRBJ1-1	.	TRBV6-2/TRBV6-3	CASSYPSDGGDTEAFF	TGTGCCAGCAGTTACCCCTCGGACGGAGGGGACACTGAAGCTTTCTTT
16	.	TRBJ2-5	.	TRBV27	CASSPVATVGPTTQYF	TGTGCCAGCAGTCCTGTGGCGACGGTGGGTCCAACGACCCAGTACTTC
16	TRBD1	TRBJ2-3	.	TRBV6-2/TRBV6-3	CASRDRVQVLADTQYF	TGTGCCAGCCGAGACAGGGTTCAAGTTTTGGCAGATACGCAGTATTTT
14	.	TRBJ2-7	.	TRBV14	CASSLLGVTYEQYF	TGTGCCAGCAGCCTACTTGGCGTAACCTACGAGCAGTACTTC
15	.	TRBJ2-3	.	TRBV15	CATSGSGYSTDTQYF	TGTGCCACCAGCGGCAGCGGCTATAGCACAGATACGCAGTATTTT
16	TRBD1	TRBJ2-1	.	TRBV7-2	CASSILPGTGGGEQFF	TGTGCCAGCAGCATTCTCCCCGGGACAGGGGGCGGTGAGCAGTTCTTC
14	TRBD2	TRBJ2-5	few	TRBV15	CATSARGGQETQYF	TGTGCCACCAGCGCGCGCGGGGGCCAAGAGACCCAGTACTTC
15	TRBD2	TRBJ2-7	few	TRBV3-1	CASSQTGTSFNEQYF	TGTGCCAGCAGCCAGACCGGGACTAGCTTCAACGAGCAGTACTTC
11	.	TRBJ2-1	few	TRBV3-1	CASSQAREQFF	TGTGCCAGCAGCCAAGCTCGAGAGCAGTTCTTC
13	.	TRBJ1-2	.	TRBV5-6	CASSLSVRYGYTF	TGTGCCAGCAGCTTGTCGGTGCGCTACGGCTACACCTTC
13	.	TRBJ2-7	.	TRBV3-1	CASSPERWREQYF	TGTGCCAGCAGCCCGGAGAGATGGCGCGAGCAGTACTTC
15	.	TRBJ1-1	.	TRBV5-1	CASSLPAPANTEAFF	TGCGCCAGCAGCTTGCCTGCCCCGGCGAACACTGAAGCTTTCTTT
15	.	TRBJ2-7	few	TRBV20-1	CSARAVAPSGPEQYF	TGCAGTGCTAGAGCTGTGGCGCCCTCCGGGCCCGAGCAGTACTTC
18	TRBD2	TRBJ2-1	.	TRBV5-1	CASSLVVSGRGGQNEQFF	TGCGCCAGCAGCTTGGTCGTTAGCGGGAGGGGGGGACAGAATGAGCAGTTCTTC
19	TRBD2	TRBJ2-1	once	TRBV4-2	CASSQALGLAGAFRNEQFF	TGTGCCAGCAGCCAAGCCCTAGGACTAGCGGGAGCGTTTCGCAATGAGCAGTTCTTC
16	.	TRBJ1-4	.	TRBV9	CASSVAGTVINEKLFF	TGTGCCAGCAGCGTAGCTGGAACAGTGATTAATGAAAAACTGTTTTTT
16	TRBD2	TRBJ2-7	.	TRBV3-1	CASSRTSGGLRYEQYF	TGTGCCAGCAGCAGGACTAGCGGGGGTTTGCGTTACGAGCAGTACTTC
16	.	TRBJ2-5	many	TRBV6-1	CASRDTWGGARETQYF	TGTGCCAGCAGAGACACATGGGGGGGGGCCCGGGAGACCCAGTACTTC
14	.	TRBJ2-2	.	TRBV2	CASMGFSDTGELFF	TGTGCCAGCATGGGGTTCTCAGACACCGGGGAGCTGTTTTTT
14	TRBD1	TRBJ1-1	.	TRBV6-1	CASSAGTGNTEAFF	TGTGCCAGCAGCGCCGGGACAGGGAACACTGAAGCTTTCTTT
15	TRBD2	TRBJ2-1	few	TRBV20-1	CSASEAGGISNEQFF	TGCAGTGCTAGTGAGGCGGGAGGCATCAGTAATGAGCAGTTCTTC
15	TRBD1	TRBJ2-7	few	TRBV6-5	CASSYHTRTGFEQYF	TGTGCCAGCAGTTACCATACAAGGACAGGGTTCGAGCAGTACTTC
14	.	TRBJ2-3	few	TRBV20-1	CSAHPRGPRDTQYF	TGCAGTGCCCACCCCCGGGGGCCGAGAGATACGCAGTATTTT
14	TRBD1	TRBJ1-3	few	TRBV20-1	CSAEDRNSGNTIYF	TGCAGTGCGGAGGACAGGAACTCTGGAAACACCATATATTTT
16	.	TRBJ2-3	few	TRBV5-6	CASSLAAQSSTDTQYF	TGTGCCAGCAGCCTTGCCGCACAAAGTTCCACAGATACGCAGTATTTT
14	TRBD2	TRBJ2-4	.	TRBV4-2	CASSQRSGKNIQYF	TGTGCCAGCAGCCAACGTAGCGGGAAAAACATTCAGTACTTC
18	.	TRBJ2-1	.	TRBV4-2	CASSLVFGGGSSYNEQFF	TGTGCCAGCAGCCTAGTCTTCGGTGGTGGGAGTTCCTACAATGAGCAGTTCTTC
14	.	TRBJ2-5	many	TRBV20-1	CSATKQGLQETQYF	TGCAGTGCTACCAAACAGGGTCTTCAAGAGACCCAGTACTTC
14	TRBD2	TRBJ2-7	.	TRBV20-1	CSALRTSGRNEQYF	TGCAGTGCTCTACGGACTAGCGGGAGGAACGAGCAGTACTTC
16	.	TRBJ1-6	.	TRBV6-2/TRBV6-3	CASSYSRGWSNSPLHF	TGTGCCAGCAGTTACTCGAGGGGGTGGAGTAATTCACCCCTCCACTTT
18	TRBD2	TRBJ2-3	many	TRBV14	CASSDNSRASGPRDTQYF	TGTGCCAGCAGCGACAACTCCCGGGCTAGCGGGCCGCGAGATACGCAGTATTTT
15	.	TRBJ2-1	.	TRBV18	CASSPVIGAGNEQFF	TGTGCCAGCTCACCAGTCATAGGGGCGGGGAATGAGCAGTTCTTC
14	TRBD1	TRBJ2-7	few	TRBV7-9	CASSPETGRNEQYF	TGTGCCAGCAGCCCCGAGACAGGGCGGAACGAGCAGTACTTC
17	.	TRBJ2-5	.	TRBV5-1	CASSLGPSVTVKETQYF	TGCGCCAGCAGCCTAGGACCGTCTGTTACGGTCAAAGAGACCCAGTACTTC
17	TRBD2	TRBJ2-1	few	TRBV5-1	CASSLLIAGGTYNEQFF	TGCGCCAGCAGCTTGCTGATTGCGGGAGGGACCTACAATGAGCAGTTCTTC
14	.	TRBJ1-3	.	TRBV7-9	CASSPQGERNTIYF	TGTGCCAGCAGCCCGCAGGGAGAGCGAAACACCATATATTTT
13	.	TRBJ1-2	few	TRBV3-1	CASSQEEFYGYTF	TGTGCCAGCAGCCAAGAGGAGTTCTATGGCTACACCTTC
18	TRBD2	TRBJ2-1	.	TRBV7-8	CASSPSRLAGWYYNEQFF	TGTGCCAGCAGCCCATCCCGACTAGCGGGATGGTACTACAATGAGCAGTTCTTC
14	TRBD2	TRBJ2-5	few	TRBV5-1	CASSGSGGQETQYF	TGCGCCAGCAGCGGTAGCGGGGGGCAAGAGACCCAGTACTTC
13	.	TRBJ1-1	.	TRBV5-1	CASSGASNTEAFF	TGCGCCAGCAGTGGGGCCTCGAACACTGAAGCTTTCTTT
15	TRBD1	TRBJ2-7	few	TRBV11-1	CASSSRTGGMYEQYF	TGTGCCAGCAGCTCTCGGACAGGGGGCATGTACGAGCAGTACTTC
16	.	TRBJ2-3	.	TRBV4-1	CASSRDDGAPFDTQYF	TGCGCCAGCAGCCGCGACGATGGGGCCCCTTTTGATACGCAGTATTTT
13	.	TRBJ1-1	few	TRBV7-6	CASSSRGPVEAFF	TGTGCCAGCAGTTCCCGGGGTCCCGTTGAAGCTTTCTTT
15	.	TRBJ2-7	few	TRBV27	CASSPTLVLSYEQYF	TGTGCCAGCAGTCCCACCTTAGTCCTTTCCTACGAGCAGTACTTC
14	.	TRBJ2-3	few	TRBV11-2	CASSLIPASDTQYF	TGTGCCAGCAGCTTAATTCCGGCCTCAGATACGCAGTATTTT
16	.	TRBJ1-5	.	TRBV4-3	CASSQDFRGGYQPQHF	TGCGCCAGCAGCCAAGATTTTCGGGGGGGTTATCAGCCCCAGCATTTT
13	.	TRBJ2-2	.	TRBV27	CASSPTKPGELFF	TGTGCCAGCAGCCCGACAAAACCCGGGGAGCTGTTTTTT
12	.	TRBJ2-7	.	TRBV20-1	CSARGPSYEQYF	TGCAGTGCTAGGGGGCCATCCTACGAGCAGTACTTC
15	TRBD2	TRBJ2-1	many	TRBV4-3	CASSQGISGRYEQFF	TGCGCCAGCAGCCAAGGCATTAGCGGGAGGTATGAGCAGTTCTTC
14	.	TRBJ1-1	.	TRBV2	CARGGSRGYTEAFF	TGTGCCAGGGGCGGCAGCCGAGGATACACTGAAGCTTTCTTT